This TCR beta chain was observed in a study of beta chain features in type 1 diabetes. A heparinised blood draw that averaged about 100 mL was obtained once from each donor. Study results and caveats: Among patients with Type 1 diabetes, TCRB CDR3s were moderately but significantly shorter in every one of the four CD4+ subsets. cDNA sequencing could over-represent cells with high TCR expression. In these data, an HLA type influence on TCRB rearrangement remained unresolved.

This clone occurred many times. No antigen is known for it. Other DNA sequences from this sample encode an identical CDR3 as well. There are 16 residues in the CDR3. Germline lookup yields CDR1 ENHRY and CDR2 SYGVKD. The V end lost 2 bases, the J end lost 3 bases, and 15 bases lay between the germline ends. Isolated RNA was reverse transcribed in full, so expressed TCRB transcripts were sequenced. Naive, central memory and regulatory T cell samples averaged about 3.57 million reads. This table comes from immunoSEQ multiplex PCR, and its TCRdb copy is limited to in-frame clones, with some not included. This sample has roughly 350,000 clones, with 9.5% to 10% found just once.

The V gene is TRBV10-3, the J gene TRBJ2-3; D tentatively reads TRBD1 or TRBD2 (5 bases each). Sequenced sample: central memory CD4+ T cells from blood. This sequence originates from a man aged 30-40 years with type 1 diabetes. CDR3 DNA: TGTGCCATCAGTGAGCCCGGCAGAGGGGTGACAGATACGCAGTATTTT. Translation gives CAISEPGRGVTDTQYF.